This T cell receptor (beta chain) was captured in a study of vaccination and CD4 T cells after COVID-19. Study-wide results and caveats: Analysis of convalescent patients found that 304 of 307 vaccine-specific clones were spike mono-reactive.

The treatment was: roughly 10-day PBMC culture with coronavirus spike peptide pools or control peptides (ViraFEST assay). ViraFEST grew antigen-specific T cells using peptide pools, then sequenced TCRs. In this sample, this clonotype is large (0.1 to 1%). Its target is not known. The V gene's germline CDR1 is SGHTA and CDR2 FQGTGA. This CDR3 comprises 13 residues. Trimming took off 2 bases at V and 0 bases at J, with 4 bases between the two ends. Cultured CD4+ T cells had their DNA profiled by the Oncomine TCR Beta short-read assay. TCRdb called the PCR reads again in MiXCR, with one record for every CDR3 protein. The profile shows roughly 6,300 distinct CDR3 sequences, about 30% of them singletons.

The sequence was obtained from a human donor who had recovered from COVID-19. The material was CD4+ T cells from blood, cultured in vitro, obtained after SARS-CoV-2 vaccination. V usage is TRBV7-3 and J usage is TRBJ2-5; the D is unclear. In DNA, the CDR3 is TGTGCCAGCAGCTTAGAATACCAAGAGACCCAGTACTTC. This encodes CASSLEYQETQYF.